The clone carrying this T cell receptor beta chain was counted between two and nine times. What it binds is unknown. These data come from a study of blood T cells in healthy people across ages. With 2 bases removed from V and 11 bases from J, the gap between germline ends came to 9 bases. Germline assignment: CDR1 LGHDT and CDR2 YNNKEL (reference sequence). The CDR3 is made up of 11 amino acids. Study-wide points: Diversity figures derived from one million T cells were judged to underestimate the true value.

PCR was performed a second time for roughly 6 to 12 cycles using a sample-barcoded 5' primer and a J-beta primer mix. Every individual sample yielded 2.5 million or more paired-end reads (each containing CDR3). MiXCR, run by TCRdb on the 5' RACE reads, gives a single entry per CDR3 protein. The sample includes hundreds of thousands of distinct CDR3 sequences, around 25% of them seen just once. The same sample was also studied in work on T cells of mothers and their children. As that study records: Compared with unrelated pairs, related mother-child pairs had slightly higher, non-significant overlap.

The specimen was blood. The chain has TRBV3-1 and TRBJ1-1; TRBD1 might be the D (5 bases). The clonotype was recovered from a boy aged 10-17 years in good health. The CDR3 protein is CASSQQGGAFF. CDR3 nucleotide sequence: TGTGCCAGCAGCCAACAGGGCGGTGCTTTCTTT.